What follows describes a single T cell receptor beta chain. The antigen this receptor binds is unknown. No qualities accompany the bases; no much larger clone lies one base away. TCRbeta CDR3 regions were amplified from genomic DNA using the immunoSEQ Assay, a bias-controlled multiplex PCR. As for the authors' bioinformatics: The number of nucleated cells in each sample was estimated by amplification of reference gene primers within the assay. To quantify the absolute abundance of each unique TCRbeta CDR3 rearrangement, sequence reads were collapsed and filtered. For each sample, productive Simpson clonality was calculated as the square root of Simpson's diversity index across productive rearrangements. Held by TCRdb, this immuneACCESS table contains in-frame sequences only and omits some clones. Under half of the omission traces to an unresolved V gene where checked; the cause of the rest is unknown. Clone size and the V and J calls come from that table; the DNA yielded D and trimming. The sample includes approximately 310,000 clones, with 85% observed a single time. The biggest ten clones account for under 2% of the sample.

These data are taken from a study of blood T cell repertoires in COVID-19 (dated by TCRdb to about 2020). With regard to the full study: Samples from collaborators originated in the United States, Italy and Spain and spanned both the acute and convalescent phases of COVID-19. The prospective study material was composed of cDNA or gDNA derived from T cells, B-cell-depleted T cells, or PBMCs. Deeply sampled blood TCRbeta repertoires from subjects exposed to, actively infected with, or recovered from COVID-19 were included in the dataset. A freely available public database, intended as a resource for researchers studying the immune response to SARS-CoV-2, is where the repertoires were released. Samples came from the ongoing ImmuneRACE study (first 160 participants) plus 1,254 subjects from 6 global collaborators. The sample metadata nearly always contained a de-identified subject ID, COVID-19 status, age in years and sex. HLA class I and class II types, where available, came from metadata supplied by the sample provider rather than from assay-based typing.

Overall study outcomes, separate from this receptor: How much clinical and demographic metadata was included differed by source and by participant, and the metadata was provided uncurated.

The CDR3 measures 16 amino acids from cysteine to phenylalanine. Only the CDR3 region is kept as DNA, spanning 48 bases read in frame from base 1. The germline V gene encodes CDR1 LGHNA and CDR2 YNFKEQ. Relative to germline, V is 0 bases shorter and J is 0 bases shorter, with 10 bases between their ends. Participants in the prospective study were enrolled through a virtual design, were aged 18 to 89 years, and lived in approximately 24 United States geographic areas. Cohort assignment in the prospective study relied on participant-reported clinical history from a screening survey and a study questionnaire. Exposed participants were defined as having been in contact with someone with a PCR-confirmed or clinician-diagnosed COVID-19 case within 2 weeks of study entry. In the prospective study, mobile phlebotomists collected whole blood, serum and a nasopharyngeal or oropharyngeal swab from each participant. Additional blood draws and questionnaires over an approximately 2-month period could optionally be provided by prospective study participants. Blood samples from the prospective study were shipped frozen or at room temperature prior to DNA extraction.

The chain joins TRBV4-2 to TRBJ2-3, with a weak D call of TRBD1 (6 bases match). The receptor was isolated from a woman in her 30s who had been exposed to COVID-19. Sequenced material: PBMCs or T cells enriched from blood (not recorded which). The base sequence is TGTGCCAGCAGCCAAGACAACAGGGCTAGCACAGATACGCAGTATTTT. Its product reads: CASSQDNRASTDTQYF.